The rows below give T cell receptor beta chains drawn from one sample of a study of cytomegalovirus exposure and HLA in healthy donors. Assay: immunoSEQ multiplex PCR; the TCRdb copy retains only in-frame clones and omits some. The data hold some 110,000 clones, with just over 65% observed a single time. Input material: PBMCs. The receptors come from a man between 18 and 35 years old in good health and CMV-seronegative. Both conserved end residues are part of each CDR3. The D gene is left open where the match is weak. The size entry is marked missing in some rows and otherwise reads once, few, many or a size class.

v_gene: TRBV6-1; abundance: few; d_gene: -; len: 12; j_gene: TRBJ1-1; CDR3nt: TGTGCCAGCAGGGTGTTTGCGACTGAAGCTTTCTTT; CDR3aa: CASRVFATEAFF
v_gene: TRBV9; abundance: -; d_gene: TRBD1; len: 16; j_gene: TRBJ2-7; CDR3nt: TGTGCCAGCAGCCTGAGTCCGGGACAGGGGCGCGGCGAGCAGTACTTC; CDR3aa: CASSLSPGQGRGEQYF
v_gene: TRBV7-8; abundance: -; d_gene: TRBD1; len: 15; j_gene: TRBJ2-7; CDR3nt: TGTGCCAGCAGCGTCCCGGGACAGGGCTCCTACGAGCAGTACTTC; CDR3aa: CASSVPGQGSYEQYF
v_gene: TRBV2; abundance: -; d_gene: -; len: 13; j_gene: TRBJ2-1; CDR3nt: TGTGCCAGCAATAGAGAAATTCGGGGTGAGCAGTTCTTC; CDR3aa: CASNREIRGEQFF
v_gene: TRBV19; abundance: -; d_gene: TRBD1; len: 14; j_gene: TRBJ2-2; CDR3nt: TGTGCCAGTAGTGGACAGGGGTGGGCCGGGGAGCTGTTTTTT; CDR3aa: CASSGQGWAGELFF
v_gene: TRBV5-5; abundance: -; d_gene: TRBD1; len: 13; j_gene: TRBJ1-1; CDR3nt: TGTGCCAGCAGCTTGGGGGACAGGGGGGAAGCTTTCTTT; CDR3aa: CASSLGDRGEAFF
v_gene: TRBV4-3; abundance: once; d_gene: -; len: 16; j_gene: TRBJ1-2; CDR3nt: TGCGCCAGCAGCCAAGATTTCAGGGGTCGAAACTATGGCTACACCTTC; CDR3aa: CASSQDFRGRNYGYTF
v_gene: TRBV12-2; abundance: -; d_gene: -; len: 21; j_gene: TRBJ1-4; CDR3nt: TGTGCAAGTCGCTTAGCAAACCTCTACCATTATGAGACAGGGGTGAAGGAAAAACTGTTTTTT; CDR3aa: CASRLANLYHYETGVKEKLFF
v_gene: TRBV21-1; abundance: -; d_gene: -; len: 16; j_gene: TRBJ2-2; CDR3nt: TGTGCCAGCAGCACCCCAGGGCCCGCGGACACCGGGGAGCTGTTTTTT; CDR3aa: CASSTPGPADTGELFF
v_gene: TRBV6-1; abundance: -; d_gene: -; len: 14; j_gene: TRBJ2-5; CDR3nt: TGTGCCAGCAGTTTCGAGACTCTCAGCGAGACCCAGTACTTC; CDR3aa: CASSFETLSETQYF
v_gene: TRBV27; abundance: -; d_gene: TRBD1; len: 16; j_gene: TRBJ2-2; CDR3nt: TGTGCCAGCAGTTTCCCATCGGGACAGGTTCACGGGGAGCTGTTTTTT; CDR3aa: CASSFPSGQVHGELFF
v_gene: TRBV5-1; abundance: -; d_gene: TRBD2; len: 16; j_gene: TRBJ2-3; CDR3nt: TGCGCCAGCAGCCCGCCCCTGGCGGGGGTGCCAGATACGCAGTATTTT; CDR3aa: CASSPPLAGVPDTQYF
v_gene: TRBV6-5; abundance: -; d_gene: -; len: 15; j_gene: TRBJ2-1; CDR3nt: TGTGCCAGCAGTTACTCGACGACCGCGGGTGGTGAGCAGTTCTTC; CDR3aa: CASSYSTTAGGEQFF
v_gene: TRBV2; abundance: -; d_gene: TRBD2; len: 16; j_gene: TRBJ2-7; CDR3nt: TGTGCCAGCAGTGAAGCGCTTCGGGGACTAGCTGCCGAGCAGTACTTC; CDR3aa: CASSEALRGLAAEQYF
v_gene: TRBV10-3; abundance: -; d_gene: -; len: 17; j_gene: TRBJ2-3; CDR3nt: TGTGCCATCAGTGAGTTTATGCCGGCTAGCGGCACAGATACGCAGTATTTT; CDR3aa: CAISEFMPASGTDTQYF
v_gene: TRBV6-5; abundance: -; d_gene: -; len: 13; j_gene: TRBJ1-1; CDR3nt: TGTGCCAGCAGACTAGGGTGGGGCACTGAAGCTTTCTTT; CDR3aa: CASRLGWGTEAFF
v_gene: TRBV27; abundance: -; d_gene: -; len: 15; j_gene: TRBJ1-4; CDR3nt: TGTGCCAGCAGTTTATTAGGGGGATCGGATGAAAAACTGTTTTTT; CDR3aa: CASSLLGGSDEKLFF
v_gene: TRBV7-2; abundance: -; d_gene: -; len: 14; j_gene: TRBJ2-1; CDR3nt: TGTGCCAGCAGCTCGGGACTTGGTTACAATGAGCAGTTCTTC; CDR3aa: CASSSGLGYNEQFF
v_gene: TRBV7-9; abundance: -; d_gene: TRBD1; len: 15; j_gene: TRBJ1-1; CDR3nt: TGTGCCAGCAGCTTAGGAGGGGGCCGAAACACTGAAGCTTTCTTT; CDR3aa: CASSLGGGRNTEAFF
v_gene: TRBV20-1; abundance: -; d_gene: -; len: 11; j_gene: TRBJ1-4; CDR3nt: TGCAGTGCTAGAGTCGGGGTCAAACTGTTTTTT; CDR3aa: CSARVGVKLFF
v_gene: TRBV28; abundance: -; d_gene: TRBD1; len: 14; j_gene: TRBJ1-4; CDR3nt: TGTGCCAGCAGTCCGGACAGGGAGGATGAAAAACTGTTTTTT; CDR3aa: CASSPDREDEKLFF
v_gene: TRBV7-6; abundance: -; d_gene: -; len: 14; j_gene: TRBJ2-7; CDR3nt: TGTGCCAGCAGCCTGGACAGAGGACCTCACGAGCAGTACTTC; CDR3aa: CASSLDRGPHEQYF
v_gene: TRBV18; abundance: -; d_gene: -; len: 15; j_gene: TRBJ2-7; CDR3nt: TGTGCCAGCTCATCCACCCTGGGGGGGCGCAACGAGCAGTACTTC; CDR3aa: CASSSTLGGRNEQYF
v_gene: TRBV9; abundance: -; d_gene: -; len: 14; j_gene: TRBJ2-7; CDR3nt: TGTGCCAGCAGCGTAGCAGGGGAGATAAGCGAGCAGTACTTC; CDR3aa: CASSVAGEISEQYF
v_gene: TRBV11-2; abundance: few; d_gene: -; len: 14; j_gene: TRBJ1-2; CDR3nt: TGTGCCAGCAGCCATGAACCCGGGATCTATGGCTACACCTTC; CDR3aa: CASSHEPGIYGYTF
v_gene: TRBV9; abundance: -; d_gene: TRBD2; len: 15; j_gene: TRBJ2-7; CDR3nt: TGTGCCAGCAGCGTAGCTCCACTAGCGATCAACGAGCAGTACTTC; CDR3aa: CASSVAPLAINEQYF